This entry lists 8 T cell receptor beta chains sequenced from one sample in a study of T cell responses to AZD1222 COVID-19 vaccine. Data came from immunoSEQ multiplex PCR; TCRdb stores just in-frame clones and leaves some out. The sample yields approximately 71,000 clones, about 80% seen once. This material consisted of peripheral blood, taken on day 0 of AZD1222 vaccination. These receptors came from an adult in good health.

This clone was seen a handful of times. This rearrangement joins TRBV5-1 to TRBJ1-4; possibly TRBD1 for D (5 bases). The CDR3 totals 16 residues. The V end lost 1 base, the J end lost 4 bases, and 14 bases lay between the germline ends. Germline-derived CDR1 and CDR2 are SGHRS and YFSETQ. Here the CDR3 reads CASSLSTGGGNEKLFF. The CDR3 DNA reads as TGCGCCAGCAGCTTGTCTACAGGAGGAGGTAATGAAAAACTGTTTTTT. Variable domain in full (rest from reference TRBV5-1 and TRBJ1-4): KAGVTQTPRYLIKTRGQQVTLSCSPISGHRSVSWYQQTPGQGLQFLFEYFSETQRNKGNFPGRFSGRQFSNSRSEMNVSTLELGDSALYLCASSLSTGGGNEKLFFGSGTQLSVL.

V and J are TRBV30 and TRBJ2-3, with no clear D. The CDR3 totals 11 residues. V shed 3 bases and J shed 12 bases, with 13 bases lying between them. The V gene's germline CDR1 is GTSNPN and CDR2 SVGIG (reference sequence). CDR3 bases: TGTGCCTGGAGCGAACAGAGTACACAGTATTTT. It translates to CAWSEQSTQYF.

This clone showed up just a few times. The V gene is TRBV11-2, the J gene TRBJ2-3; 7 bases fit TRBD1. The CDR3 length is 19 residues. V lost 6 bases to trimming and J lost 1 base; unmatched junction nucleotides: 19. Germline V gives CDR1 SGHAT, CDR2 FQNNGV. CDR3 region: CASRQSRGMRSLRTDTQYF. For the CDR3, the DNA is TGTGCCAGCAGGCAGTCCAGGGGGATGCGGTCTTTGCGCACAGATACGCAGTATTTT.

The DNA for the CDR3 is TGTGCCAGCAGCTTAGATGTGGGTTTCTACGAGCAGTACTTC. It is translated as CASSLDVGFYEQYF. The chain combines TRBV11-2 with TRBJ2-7, with no clear D. Germline-derived CDR1 and CDR2 are SGHAT and FQNNGV. Trimming left V 0 bases short and J 3 bases short, with 9 bases between. The CDR3 has 14 amino acids.

This sequence joins TRBV5-6 and TRBJ1-2; D is unclear. The CDR3 is made up of 12 amino acids. V gave up 0 bases and J gave up 5 bases, with 5 bases separating them. The germline V gene encodes CDR1 SGHDT and CDR2 YYEEEE. In nucleotides, the CDR3 is TGTGCCAGCAGCTTGGAGGATTATGGCTACACCTTC. Amino acid sequence: CASSLEDYGYTF. The full variable domain, its missing parts supplied by reference TRBV5-6 and TRBJ1-2, is DAGVTQSPTHLIKTRGQQVTLRCSPKSGHDTVSWYQQALGQGPQFIFQYYEEEERQRGNFPDRFSGHQFPNYSSELNVNALLLGDSALYLCASSLEDYGYTFGSGTRLTVV.

The count of this clone is one. The V call is TRBV5-6, the J call TRBJ1-5; D is unresolved. There are 16 residues in the CDR3. The V end lost 0 bases, the J end lost 5 bases, and 15 bases lay between the germline ends. Germline CDR1 is SGHDT and CDR2 is YYEEEE. The CDR3 is CASSLAGRGGHQPQHF. CDR3 nucleotide sequence: TGTGCCAGCAGCTTGGCCGGGCGGGGAGGCCATCAGCCCCAGCATTTT.

This clone came up a few times. The chain joins TRBV30 to TRBJ1-5; 7 bases match TRBD1. The CDR3 has 12 amino acids. The V and J ends lost 6 bases and 5 bases, in that order; junction bases with no gene match: 4. In germline, CDR1 is GTSNPN, CDR2 SVGIG (reference sequence). In DNA, the CDR3 is TGTGCCTGTGACAGGGAAGATCAGCCCCAGCATTTT. Encoded protein: CACDREDQPQHF.

The chain uses TRBV5-4 and TRBJ2-1; 10 nucleotides line up with TRBD1. From germline, CDR1 is SGHNT and CDR2 YYREEE (reference sequence). The CDR3 has 15 residues. The junction had 8 bases not matched to a gene; V was cut back by 4 bases and J by 7 bases. CDR3: CASSGDRGRGNEQFF. CDR3 DNA: TGTGCCAGCAGCGGTGACAGGGGGCGGGGTAATGAGCAGTTCTTC.